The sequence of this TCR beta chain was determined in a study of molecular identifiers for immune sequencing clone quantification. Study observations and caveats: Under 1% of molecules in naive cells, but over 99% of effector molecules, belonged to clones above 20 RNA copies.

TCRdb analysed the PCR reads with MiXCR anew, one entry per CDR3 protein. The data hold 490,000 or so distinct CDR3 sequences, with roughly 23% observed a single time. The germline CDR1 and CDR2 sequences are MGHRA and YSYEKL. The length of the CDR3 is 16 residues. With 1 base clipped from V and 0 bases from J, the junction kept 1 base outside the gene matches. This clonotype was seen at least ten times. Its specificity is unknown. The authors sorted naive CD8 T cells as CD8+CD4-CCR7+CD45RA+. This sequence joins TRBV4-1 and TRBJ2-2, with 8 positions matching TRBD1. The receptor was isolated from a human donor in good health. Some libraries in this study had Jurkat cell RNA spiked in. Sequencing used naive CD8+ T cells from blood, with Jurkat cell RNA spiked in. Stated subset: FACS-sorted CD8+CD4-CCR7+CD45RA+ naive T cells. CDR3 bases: TGCGCCAGCAGCCAAGTGACAGGGGCGAACACCGGGGAGCTGTTTTTT. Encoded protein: CASSQVTGANTGELFF.